This T cell receptor beta chain was recovered during a study of cytomegalovirus exposure and HLA in healthy donors. Study-level points and caveats: The listing of roughly 160 TCR beta chains classed them as cytomegalovirus-associated.

As regards this clone: The target antigen is unknown.

This CDR3 is built from 14 residues. V was clipped by 5 bases and J by 5 bases; unmatched bases: 5. Per the germline V gene, CDR1 is SGHRS and CDR2 is YFSETQ. The primer mix had 60 Vbeta and 13 Jbeta primers. Profiling relied on immunoSEQ multiplex PCR, and the TCRdb table lists in-frame clones only, not all of them. The repertoire table contains 220,000 or so clones. The chain recombines TRBV5-1 with TRBJ1-1; 11 bases align to TRBD1. The receptor was derived from a girl aged 2 to 10 in good health and CMV-seropositive. Input material: PBMCs. CDR3 region: CASRGQGGWTEAFF. CDR3 nucleotide sequence: TGCGCCAGCAGGGGACAGGGGGGGTGGACTGAAGCTTTCTTT.